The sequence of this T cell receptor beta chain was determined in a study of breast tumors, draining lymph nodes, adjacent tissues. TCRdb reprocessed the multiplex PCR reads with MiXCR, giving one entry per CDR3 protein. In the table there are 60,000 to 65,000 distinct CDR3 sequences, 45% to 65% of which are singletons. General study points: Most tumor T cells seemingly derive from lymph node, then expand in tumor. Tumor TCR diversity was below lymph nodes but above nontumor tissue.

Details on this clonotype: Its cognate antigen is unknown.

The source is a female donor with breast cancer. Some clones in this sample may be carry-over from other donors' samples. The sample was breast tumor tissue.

DNA for the CDR3: TGTGCCATCACGACCAGGGGGCGGACAGATACGCAGTATTTT. Translating gives CAITTRGRTDTQYF. V gene TRBV2 combines with J gene TRBJ2-3; 8 bases align to TRBD1. The V gene's germline CDR1 is SNHLY and CDR2 FYNNEI. V was clipped by 10 bases and J by 3 bases; unmatched bases: 9. The CDR3 runs 14 residues.